A selection of T cell receptor beta chains follows, all from one sample in a study of T cell responses to AZD1222 COVID-19 vaccine. The repertoire was sequenced with immunoSEQ multiplex PCR; TCRdb's copy has only in-frame clones and lacks some. This sample has 130,000 or so clones; less than 95% occur once, and the top ten carry about 7.1%. Specimen: peripheral blood, collected on day 0 of AZD1222 vaccination. The receptors stem from an adult in good health. Each CDR3 is given with its conserved first and last residue. A D gene is named only where the DNA matches it firmly. Clone size appears in some rows only: once, few, many, or a class for an expanded clone.

clone_size	v_call	d_call	j_call	cdr3_aa	cdr3_nt
NA	TRBV27	TRBD1	TRBJ2-7	CASSLVSGQDYEQYF	TGTGCCAGCAGTTTAGTCTCGGGACAGGACTACGAGCAGTACTTC
NA	TRBV4-1	NA	TRBJ2-3	CASSQVGTGLGDTQYF	TGCGCCAGCAGCCAGGTTGGAACAGGTCTGGGAGATACGCAGTATTTT
NA	TRBV9	NA	TRBJ2-6	CASSVTTNSLGANVLTF	TGTGCCAGCAGCGTAACGACTAACTCCCTTGGGGCCAACGTCCTGACTTTC
few	TRBV24-1	NA	TRBJ1-4	CATSDGGVEKLFF	TGTGCCACCAGTGACGGTGGTGTTGAAAAACTGTTTTTT
NA	TRBV6-6	TRBD2	TRBJ2-2	CASSQPGLAGPGVTGELFF	TGTGCCAGCAGTCAACCGGGACTAGCGGGGCCCGGGGTCACCGGGGAGCTGTTTTTT
NA	TRBV9	TRBD1	TRBJ1-6	CASGTAYHNSPLHF	TGTGCCAGCGGGACAGCATACCATAATTCACCCCTCCACTTT
NA	TRBV6-5	TRBD1	TRBJ1-2	CASSQDRAPYGYTF	TGTGCCAGCAGTCAGGACAGGGCGCCCTATGGCTACACCTTC
NA	TRBV5-1	NA	TRBJ2-3	CASSLVGSGDTQYF	TGCGCCAGCAGCTTGGTGGGGTCCGGAGATACGCAGTATTTT
NA	TRBV20-1	NA	TRBJ2-5	CSAMPEETQYF	TGCAGTGCGATGCCCGAAGAGACCCAGTACTTC
NA	TRBV9	NA	TRBJ2-3	CASSGQAPSTVTDTQYF	TGTGCCAGCAGCGGGCAGGCTCCTAGCACCGTTACAGATACGCAGTATTTT
NA	TRBV7-9	TRBD1	TRBJ1-5	CASSPEDREGQPQHF	TGTGCCAGCAGCCCGGAGGACAGGGAGGGTCAGCCCCAGCATTTT
NA	TRBV9	TRBD2	TRBJ2-1	CASSSPGGFGNEQFF	TGTGCCAGCAGCTCCCCGGGGGGGTTTGGCAATGAGCAGTTCTTC
once	TRBV10-3	NA	TRBJ2-1	CAIAPSGTPNEQFF	TGTGCCATCGCTCCCTCCGGGACACCTAACGAGCAGTTCTTC
NA	TRBV10-3	NA	TRBJ1-1	CATRHPNTEAFF	TGTGCCACCAGACACCCGAACACTGAAGCTTTCTTT
NA	TRBV24-1	NA	TRBJ2-5	CATSDPTGHETQYF	TGTGCCACCAGTGATCCCACAGGCCACGAGACCCAGTACTTC
NA	TRBV28	NA	TRBJ1-1	CASSLGSVKGQAFF	TGTGCCAGCAGTTTGGGGTCGGTAAAAGGGCAAGCTTTCTTT
once	TRBV27	NA	TRBJ1-5	CASSRGLEGQPQHF	TGTGCCAGCAGTCGGGGCCTTGAGGGTCAGCCCCAGCATTTT
once	TRBV4-1	NA	TRBJ1-2	CASSQEYSGPLRGYTF	TGCGCCAGCAGCCAAGAGTATTCAGGCCCCCTACGTGGCTACACCTTC
NA	TRBV5-8	TRBD1	TRBJ2-3	CASGDRGTDTQYF	TGTGCCAGCGGCGACAGGGGTACAGATACGCAGTATTTT
NA	TRBV4-2	NA	TRBJ2-3	CASSQDRGTDTQYF	TGTGCCAGCAGCCAAGACAGGGGCACAGATACGCAGTATTTT
NA	TRBV19	TRBD1	TRBJ2-2	CASSPTGDTGELFF	TGTGCCAGTAGTCCTACAGGGGACACCGGGGAGCTGTTTTTT
once	TRBV19	NA	TRBJ2-3	CASSIWTFSSTDTQYF	TGTGCCAGTAGTATCTGGACTTTCTCTAGCACAGATACGCAGTATTTT